Listed here are 8 T cell receptor beta chains from one sample, sequenced in a study of OX40 agonist ivuxolimab in advanced cancers. Assay used: immunoSEQ multiplex PCR; TCRdb lists only in-frame clones, some missing. The sample shows some 71,000 clones, 86% of them seen only once. The input for sequencing was CD4+ or CD8+ T cells sorted from blood, taken in a trial of the OX40 agonist ivuxolimab. These receptors were collected from an adult with an advanced solid tumor such as melanoma, head and neck, liver or kidney cancer.

The J gene is TRBJ1-2, the V gene TRBV18; D unresolved. Trimming took 2 bases from V and 7 from J, leaving 14 bases between them. This CDR3 is built from 14 residues. Per the germline V gene, CDR1 is KGHSH and CDR2 is LQKENI. CDR3 coding DNA: TGTGCCAGCTCACCATCCGGGGAACTTCGTGGCTACACCTTC. It yields the protein CASSPSGELRGYTF.

The chain is built from TRBV7-3 and TRBJ1-1; perhaps TRBD1 as D (6 bases). The CDR3 has 15 amino acids. Per germline, CDR1 SGHTA and CDR2 FQGTGA. Trimming removed 6 bases at V and 1 base at J, with 15 bases between. Written as DNA, the CDR3 is TGTGCCAGCAGTTTTTCCGGACAGCCGAACACTGAAGCTTTCTTT. It is translated as CASSFSGQPNTEAFF. Full variable domain (outside the CDR3, taken from reference TRBV7-3 and TRBJ1-1): GAGVSQTPSNKVTEKGKYVELRCDPISGHTALYWYRQSLGQGPEFLIYFQGTGAADDSGLPNDRFFAVRPEGSVSTLKIQRTERGDSAVYLCASSFSGQPNTEAFFGQGTRLTVV.

Here the CDR3 reads CASAKETAGEQFF. The CDR3 bases are TGCGCCAGCGCCAAAGAGACAGCAGGTGAGCAGTTCTTC. The chain has TRBV4-1 and TRBJ2-1; a possible D gene is TRBD1 (5 bases). This CDR3 comprises 13 residues. Per germline, CDR1 MGHRA and CDR2 YSYEKL. Trimming left V 8 bases short and J 9 bases short, with 17 bases between.

The chain carries TRBV7-2 and TRBJ1-6; D possibly corresponds to TRBD1 (6 bases). Deletions cut 0 bases from V and 10 bases from J, with 10 bases between. This CDR3 has 14 amino acids. Germline CDR1 reads SGHTA; CDR2 reads FQGNSA. The CDR3 region is CASSLAIRGSPLHF. The CDR3 nucleotides read TGTGCCAGCAGCTTAGCTATCAGGGGATCACCCCTCCACTTT.

This clone has only a few counts. This chain uses TRBV5-1 with TRBJ1-1; 8 nucleotides align to TRBD1. The CDR3 consists of 17 residues. With V trimmed by 0 bases and J by 3 bases, 10 bases remained unmatched. CDR1 is SGHRS and CDR2 is YFSETQ in the germline V gene. As DNA, the CDR3 is TGCGCCAGCAGCTTGGGGGCAGGGGGCAATCAGTACACTGAAGCTTTCTTT. Protein sequence: CASSLGAGGNQYTEAFF. Supplemented by reference TRBV5-1 and TRBJ1-1, the full variable domain reads KAGVTQTPRYLIKTRGQQVTLSCSPISGHRSVSWYQQTPGQGLQFLFEYFSETQRNKGNFPGRFSGRQFSNSRSEMNVSTLELGDSALYLCASSLGAGGNQYTEAFFGQGTRLTVV.

Only a few counts were recorded for this clone. V is TRBV5-1 and J is TRBJ2-7; D remains unclear. This CDR3 has 15 residues. Trimming removed 0 bases from V and 0 bases from J, with 10 bases in between. The germline V gene encodes CDR1 SGHRS and CDR2 YFSETQ. The CDR3 reads CASSLGGRNSYEQYF. The CDR3 region has the DNA TGCGCCAGCAGCTTGGGCGGACGGAACTCCTACGAGCAGTACTTC.

This chain uses TRBV5-1 with TRBJ2-5; D possibly corresponds to TRBD1 (6 bases). The CDR3 contains 16 residues. The V gene lost 0 bases and the J gene lost 1 base, with 13 bases spanning the gap. CDR1 and CDR2 from the germline V gene are SGHRS and YFSETQ. This CDR3 is CASSLAQGTFQETQYF. The CDR3 DNA reads TGCGCCAGCAGCTTGGCCCAGGGGACCTTCCAAGAGACCCAGTACTTC.

The rearrangement uses TRBV27 and TRBJ1-6; D might be TRBD1 (6 bases). From germline, CDR1 is MNHEY and CDR2 SMNVEV (reference sequence). Between the trimmed V and J ends, which lost 3 bases and 7 bases, there was a span of 16 bases. The CDR3 is 16 amino acids. CDR3 coding DNA: TGTGCCAGCAGTTTTGACAGGATCGGCATAAATTCACCCCTCCACTTT. It yields the protein CASSFDRIGINSPLHF.